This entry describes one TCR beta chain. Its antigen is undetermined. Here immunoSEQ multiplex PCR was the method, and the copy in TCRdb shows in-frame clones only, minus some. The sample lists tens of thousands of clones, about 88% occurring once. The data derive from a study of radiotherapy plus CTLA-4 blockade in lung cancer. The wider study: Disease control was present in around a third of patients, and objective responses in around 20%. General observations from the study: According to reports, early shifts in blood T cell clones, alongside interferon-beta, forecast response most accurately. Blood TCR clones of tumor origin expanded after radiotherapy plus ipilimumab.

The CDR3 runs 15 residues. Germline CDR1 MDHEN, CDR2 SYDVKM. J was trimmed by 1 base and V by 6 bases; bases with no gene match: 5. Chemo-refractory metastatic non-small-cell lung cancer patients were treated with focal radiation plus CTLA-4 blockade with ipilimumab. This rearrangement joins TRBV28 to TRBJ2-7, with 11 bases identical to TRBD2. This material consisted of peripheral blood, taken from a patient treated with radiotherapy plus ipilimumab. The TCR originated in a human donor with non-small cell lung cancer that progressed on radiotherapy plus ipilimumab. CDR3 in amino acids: CASSSRLAGSYEQYF. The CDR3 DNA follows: TGTGCCAGCAGCTCTAGACTAGCGGGATCCTACGAGCAGTACTTC.